These T cell receptor beta chains were read from a single sample in a study of shared clonotypes between healthy human individuals. Generated by immunoSEQ multiplex PCR, the TCRdb table keeps only in-frame clones and is missing some. Here the sample spans 950,000 to 1,200,000 clones, approximately 80% being singletons. Sequenced: memory CD4+ T cells from PBMCs. The receptors stem from a man aged 18 to 29 in good health. Some clones in this sample may be carry-over from other donors' samples. CDR3s include the opening cysteine and the closing phenylalanine or tryptophan. D genes are given only for firm matches. The listing skips clone size in some rows; elsewhere it reads once, few, many or a size class.

v_gene	abundance	d_gene	j_gene	CDR3aa	CDR3nt
TRBV7-2	.	TRBD2	TRBJ2-1	CASSLGGASGYNEQFF	TGTGCCAGCAGCTTAGGAGGGGCTAGCGGATACAATGAGCAGTTCTTC
TRBV29-1	.	TRBD1	TRBJ1-2	CSVEGTASLSYGYTF	TGCAGCGTGGAAGGGACAGCCTCACTTTCCTATGGCTACACCTTC
TRBV5-1	.	TRBD2	TRBJ2-1	CASSSSGRYNEQFF	TGCGCCAGCAGTTCTAGCGGGAGGTACAATGAGCAGTTCTTC
TRBV11-2	.	.	TRBJ2-7	CASSLVRERGLHSYEQYF	TGTGCCAGCAGCTTAGTTAGGGAACGGGGTTTACACTCCTACGAGCAGTACTTC
TRBV5-4	.	.	TRBJ1-1	CASSLGGGGGTEAFF	TGTGCCAGCAGCTTAGGAGGGGGAGGCGGCACTGAAGCTTTCTTT
TRBV7-9	.	.	TRBJ2-2	CASSLDIRELFF	TGTGCCAGCAGCTTAGATATCCGGGAGCTGTTTTTT
TRBV5-1	.	.	TRBJ2-1	CASSLEGRSSYNEQFF	TGCGCCAGCAGCTTGGAGGGAAGGAGCTCCTACAATGAGCAGTTCTTC
TRBV7-2	.	.	TRBJ1-2	CASSLIDLGGKGYTF	TGTGCCAGCAGCTTAATCGACCTGGGGGGGAAGGGCTACACCTTC
TRBV5-1	.	.	TRBJ2-3	CASSYRDTQYF	TGCGCCAGCAGCTATCGAGATACGCAGTATTTT
TRBV7-9	.	.	TRBJ1-2	CASSLEGGGYTF	TGTGCCAGCAGCTTAGAGGGGGGTGGCTACACCTTC
TRBV27	few	TRBD2	TRBJ2-1	CASSLSLAGGRYNEQFF	TGTGCCAGCAGTTTATCGCTTGCGGGGGGTCGATACAATGAGCAGTTCTTC
TRBV30	.	TRBD1	TRBJ1-1	CAWRNRTGLPGNTEAFF	TGTGCCTGGAGGAACCGGACAGGGTTGCCAGGCAACACTGAAGCTTTCTTT
TRBV28	.	.	TRBJ1-2	CASSLLGSYGYTF	TGTGCCAGCAGTTTATTGGGCAGCTATGGCTACACCTTC
TRBV28	.	.	TRBJ2-1	CASSLLAGAAYNEQFF	TGTGCCAGCAGTTTACTCGCGGGGGCGGCGTACAATGAGCAGTTCTTC
TRBV5-4	many	.	TRBJ2-7	CASSMAGDWTAYEQYF	TGTGCCAGCAGCATGGCGGGGGACTGGACAGCCTACGAGCAGTACTTC
TRBV28	.	.	TRBJ1-2	CASSLDTAGQGGYTF	TGTGCCAGCAGTCTAGACACGGCGGGGCAGGGAGGCTACACCTTC
TRBV29-1	.	.	TRBJ1-1	CSVESPVNTEAFF	TGCAGCGTTGAGTCCCCGGTGAACACTGAAGCTTTCTTT
TRBV5-1	.	TRBD2	TRBJ2-7	CASSLGRTSGIEQYF	TGCGCCAGCAGCTTGGGGAGGACTAGCGGGATCGAGCAGTACTTC
TRBV6-4	.	.	TRBJ1-5	CASKGDQPQHF	TGTGCCAGCAAAGGAGATCAGCCCCAGCATTTT
TRBV6-5	once	.	TRBJ2-2	CASSPRAGNTGELFF	TGTGCCAGCAGTCCGAGGGCAGGGAACACCGGGGAGCTGTTTTTT